The source of this T cell receptor (beta chain) is a study of cytomegalovirus exposure and HLA in healthy donors. Study conclusions and caveats: Most of the TCR beta V segments (in an earlier analysis) were productive either about 90% or about 30% of the time. The authors considered a cluster of highly shared sequence variants likely to be a sequencing artifact. A further, later analysis showed that HLA-associated TCR beta chains (compared with equally common others) were more clonally expanded.

13 Jbeta primers and 60 Vbeta primers were used for the PCR. Authors' data handling: In a later analysis, of 79 million or so unique beta chains, 9 million to 11 million appeared in at least two donors. Using immunoSEQ multiplex PCR, the repertoire was profiled, and TCRdb retains in-frame clones only, with some absent. The V and J calls and clone size are taken from that table; D and trimming were inferred from the DNA. The sample lists about 94,000 clones; over 65% were seen once. Remarks on this clone: Its antigen is still unknown.

The sequenced sample consisted of PBMCs. The TCR comes from a man aged 25 to 40 in good health and CMV-seronegative.

CDR3 sequence: CASSEILVDNEQFF. Here the CDR3 DNA reads TGTGCCAGCAGTGAAATTCTAGTGGACAATGAGCAGTTCTTC. The chain employs TRBV2 and TRBJ2-1; D unresolved. The V and J ends lost 2 bases and 5 bases respectively, with 10 bases between them. The CDR3 has 14 amino acids. In germline, CDR1 is SNHLY, CDR2 FYNNEI.